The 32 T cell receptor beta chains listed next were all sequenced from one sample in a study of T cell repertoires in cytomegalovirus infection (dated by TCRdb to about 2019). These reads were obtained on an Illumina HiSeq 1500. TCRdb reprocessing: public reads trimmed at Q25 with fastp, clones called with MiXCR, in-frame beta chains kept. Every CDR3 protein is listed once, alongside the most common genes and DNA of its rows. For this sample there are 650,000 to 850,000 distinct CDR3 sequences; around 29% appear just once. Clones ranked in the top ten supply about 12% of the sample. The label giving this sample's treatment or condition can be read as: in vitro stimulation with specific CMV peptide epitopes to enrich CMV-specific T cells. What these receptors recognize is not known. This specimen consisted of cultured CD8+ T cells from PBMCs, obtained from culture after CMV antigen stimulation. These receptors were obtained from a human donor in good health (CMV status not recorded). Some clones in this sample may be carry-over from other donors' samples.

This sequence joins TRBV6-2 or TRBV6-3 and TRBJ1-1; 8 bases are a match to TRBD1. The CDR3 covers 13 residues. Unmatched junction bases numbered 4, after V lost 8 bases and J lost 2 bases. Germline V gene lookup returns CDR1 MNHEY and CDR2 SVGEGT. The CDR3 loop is CASQTGANTEAFF. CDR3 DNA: TGTGCCAGCCAGACAGGGGCCAACACTGAAGCTTTCTTT.

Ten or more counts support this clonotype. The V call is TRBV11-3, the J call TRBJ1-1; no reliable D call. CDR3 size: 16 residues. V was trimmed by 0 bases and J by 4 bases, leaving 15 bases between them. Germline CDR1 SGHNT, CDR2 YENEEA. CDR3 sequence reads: CASSLEVWRRITEAFF. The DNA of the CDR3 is TGTGCCAGCAGCTTAGAGGTCTGGCGGAGAATCACTGAAGCTTTCTTT. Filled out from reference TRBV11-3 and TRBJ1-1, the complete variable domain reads EAGVVQSPRYKIIEKKQPVAFWCNPISGHNTLYWYLQNLGQGPELLIRYENEEAVDDSQLPKDRFSAERLKGVDSTLKIQPAELGDSAVYLCASSLEVWRRITEAFFGQGTRLTVV.

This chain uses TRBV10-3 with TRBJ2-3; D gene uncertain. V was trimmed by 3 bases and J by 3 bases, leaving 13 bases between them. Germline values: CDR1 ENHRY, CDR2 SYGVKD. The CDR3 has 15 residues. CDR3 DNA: TGTGCCATCAGTGATAGTGGGGTTTATACAGATACGCAGTATTTT. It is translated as CAISDSGVYTDTQYF.

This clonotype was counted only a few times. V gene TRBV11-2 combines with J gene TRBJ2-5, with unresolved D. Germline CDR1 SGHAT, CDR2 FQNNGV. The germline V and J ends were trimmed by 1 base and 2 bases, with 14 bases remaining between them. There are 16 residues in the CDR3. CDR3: CASSLVGARKQETQYF. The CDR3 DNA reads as TGTGCCAGCAGCTTAGTTGGTGCAAGGAAACAAGAGACCCAGTACTTC.

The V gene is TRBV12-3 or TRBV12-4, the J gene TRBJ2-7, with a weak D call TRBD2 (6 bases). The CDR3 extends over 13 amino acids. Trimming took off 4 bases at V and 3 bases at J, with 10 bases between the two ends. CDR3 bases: TGTGCCAGCAGTTCGCCGGGGGACTACGAGCAGTACGTC. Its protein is CASSSPGDYEQYV.

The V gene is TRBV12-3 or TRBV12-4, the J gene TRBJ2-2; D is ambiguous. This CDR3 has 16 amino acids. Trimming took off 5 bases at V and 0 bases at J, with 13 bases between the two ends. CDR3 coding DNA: TGTGCCAGCAGTCCTAAGGCATTCTCGAACACCGGGGAGCTGTTTTTT. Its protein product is CASSPKAFSNTGELFF.

The CDR3 sequence: CATGWAPQFKATNQPQHF. The DNA of the CDR3 is TGTGCCACCGGGTGGGCACCCCAATTCAAAGCTACGAATCAGCCCCAGCATTTT. The chain combines TRBV2 with TRBJ1-5, with D unresolved. The CDR3 consists of 18 residues. Germline V gene lookup returns CDR1 SNHLY and CDR2 FYNNEI. Deletions cut 10 bases from V and 4 bases from J, with 29 bases between.

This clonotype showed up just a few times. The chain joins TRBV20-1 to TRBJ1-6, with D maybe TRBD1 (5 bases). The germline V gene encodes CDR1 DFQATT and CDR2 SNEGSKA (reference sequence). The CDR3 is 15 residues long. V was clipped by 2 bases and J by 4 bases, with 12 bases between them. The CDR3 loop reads CSARSRQGYNSPLHF. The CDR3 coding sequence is TGCAGTGCTAGATCGCGCCAGGGTTATAATTCACCCCTCCACTTT.

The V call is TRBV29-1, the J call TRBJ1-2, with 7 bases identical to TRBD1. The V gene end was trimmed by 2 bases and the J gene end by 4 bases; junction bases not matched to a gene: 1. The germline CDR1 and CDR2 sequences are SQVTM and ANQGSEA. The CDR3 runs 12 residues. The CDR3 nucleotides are TGCAGCGTTGAACGGGACAGCTATGGCTACACCTTC. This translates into CSVERDSYGYTF.

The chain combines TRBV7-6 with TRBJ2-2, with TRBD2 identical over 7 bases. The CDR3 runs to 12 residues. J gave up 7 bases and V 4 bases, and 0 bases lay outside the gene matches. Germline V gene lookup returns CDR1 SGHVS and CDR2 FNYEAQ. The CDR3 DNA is TGTGCCAGCAGCTGGGAGGGCGGGGAGCTGTTTTTT. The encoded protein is CASSWEGGELFF.

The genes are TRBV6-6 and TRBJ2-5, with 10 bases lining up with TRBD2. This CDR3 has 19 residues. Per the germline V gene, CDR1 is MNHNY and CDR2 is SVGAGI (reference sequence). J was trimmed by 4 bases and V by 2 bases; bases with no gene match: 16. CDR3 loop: CASSYPPPSGGPGGETQYF. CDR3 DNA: TGTGCCAGCAGTTACCCCCCCCCTAGCGGGGGACCGGGGGGAGAGACCCAGTACTTC.

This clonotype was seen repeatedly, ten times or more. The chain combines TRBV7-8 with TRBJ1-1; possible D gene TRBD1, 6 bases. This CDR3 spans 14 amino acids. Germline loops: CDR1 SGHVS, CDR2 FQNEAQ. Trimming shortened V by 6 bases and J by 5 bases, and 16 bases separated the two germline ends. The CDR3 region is CASSFYREATEAFF. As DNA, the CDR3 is TGTGCCAGCAGTTTCTACAGGGAAGCAACTGAAGCTTTCTTT.

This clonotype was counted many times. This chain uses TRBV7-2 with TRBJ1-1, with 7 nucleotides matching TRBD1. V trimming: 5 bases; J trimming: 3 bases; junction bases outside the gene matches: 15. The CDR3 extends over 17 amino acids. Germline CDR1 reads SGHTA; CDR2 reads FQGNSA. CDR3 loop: CASSPYDRAVWDTEAFF. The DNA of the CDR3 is TGTGCCAGCAGCCCATATGACAGGGCGGTGTGGGACACTGAAGCTTTCTTT.

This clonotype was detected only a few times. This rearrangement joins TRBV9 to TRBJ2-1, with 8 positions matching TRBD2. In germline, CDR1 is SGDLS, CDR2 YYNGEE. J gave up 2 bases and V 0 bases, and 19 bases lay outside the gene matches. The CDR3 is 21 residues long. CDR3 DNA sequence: TGTGCCAGCAGCGTAGCGGAGGCAGGGTTGGTCGGCGGGGGGCCCTACAATGAGCAGTTCTTC. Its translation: CASSVAEAGLVGGGPYNEQFF.

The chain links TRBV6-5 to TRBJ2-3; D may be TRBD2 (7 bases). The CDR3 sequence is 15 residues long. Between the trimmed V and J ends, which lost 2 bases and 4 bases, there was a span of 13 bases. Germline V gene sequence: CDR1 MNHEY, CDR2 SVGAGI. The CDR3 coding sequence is TGTGCCAGCAGTTACAATGGGGGGGCCCCAGATACGCAGTATTTT. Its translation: CASSYNGGAPDTQYF.

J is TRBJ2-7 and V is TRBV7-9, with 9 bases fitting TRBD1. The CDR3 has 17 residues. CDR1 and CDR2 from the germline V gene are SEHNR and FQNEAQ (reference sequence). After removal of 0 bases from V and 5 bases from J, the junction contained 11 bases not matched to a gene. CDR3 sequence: CASSLANRDRAFHEQYF. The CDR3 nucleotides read TGTGCCAGCAGCTTAGCGAACCGGGACAGGGCATTCCACGAGCAGTACTTC.

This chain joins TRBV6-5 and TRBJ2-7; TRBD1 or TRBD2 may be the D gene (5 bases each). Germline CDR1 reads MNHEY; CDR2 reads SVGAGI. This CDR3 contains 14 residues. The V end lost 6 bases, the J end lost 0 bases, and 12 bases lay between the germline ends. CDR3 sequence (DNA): TGTGCCAGCAGCCCCGGGGACGGCTCCTACGAGCAGTACTTC. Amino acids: CASSPGDGSYEQYF.

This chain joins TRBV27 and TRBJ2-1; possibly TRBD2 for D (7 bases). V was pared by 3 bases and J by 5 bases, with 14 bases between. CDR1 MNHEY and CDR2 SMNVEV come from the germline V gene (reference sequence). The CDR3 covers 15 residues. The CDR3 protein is CASSFNGGPDNEQFF. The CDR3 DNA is TGTGCCAGCAGTTTTAACGGGGGGCCAGACAATGAGCAGTTCTTC.

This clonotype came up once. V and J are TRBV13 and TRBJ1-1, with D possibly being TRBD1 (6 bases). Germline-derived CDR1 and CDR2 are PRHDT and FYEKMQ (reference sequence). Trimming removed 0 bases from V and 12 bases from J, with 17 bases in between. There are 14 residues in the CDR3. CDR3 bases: TGTGCCAGCAGCTTAGGCCGAGGGGGTCGGGCAACTTTCTTT. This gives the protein CASSLGRGGRATFF.

CDR3 nucleotide sequence: TGTGCCACCAGTGATTGGACAGGGCTGATGGAGACCCAGTACTTC. Amino acids: CATSDWTGLMETQYF. The V call is TRBV24-1, the J call TRBJ2-5, with 8 nucleotides matching TRBD1. The CDR3 extends over 15 amino acids. The V gene's germline CDR1 is KGHDR and CDR2 SFDVKD. The ends lost 2 bases at V and 5 bases at J; junction bases unmatched: 6.

Written as DNA, the CDR3 is TGCGCCAGCAGCCAAAAACTTTACTACGAGCAGTACTTC. Translation: CASSQKLYYEQYF. The chain combines TRBV4-1 with TRBJ2-7, with D hard to call. The CDR3 contains 13 residues. Trimming pared 2 bases from V and 3 bases from J, leaving 8 bases between. Per the germline V gene, CDR1 is MGHRA and CDR2 is YSYEKL.

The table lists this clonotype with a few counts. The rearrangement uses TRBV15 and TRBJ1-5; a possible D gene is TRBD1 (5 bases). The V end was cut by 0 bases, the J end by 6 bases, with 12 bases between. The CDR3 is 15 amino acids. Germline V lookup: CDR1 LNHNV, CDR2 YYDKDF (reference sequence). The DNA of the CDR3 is TGTGCCACCAGCAGAGACAGGGTGGCGGGTCAGCCCCAGCATTTT. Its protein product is CATSRDRVAGQPQHF.

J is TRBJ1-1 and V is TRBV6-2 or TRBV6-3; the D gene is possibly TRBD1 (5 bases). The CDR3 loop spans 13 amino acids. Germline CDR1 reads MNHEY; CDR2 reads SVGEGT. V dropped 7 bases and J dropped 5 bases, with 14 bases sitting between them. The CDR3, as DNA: TGTGCCAGCATCCCAGCGGGGGAAACTGAAGCTTTCTTT. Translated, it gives CASIPAGETEAFF.

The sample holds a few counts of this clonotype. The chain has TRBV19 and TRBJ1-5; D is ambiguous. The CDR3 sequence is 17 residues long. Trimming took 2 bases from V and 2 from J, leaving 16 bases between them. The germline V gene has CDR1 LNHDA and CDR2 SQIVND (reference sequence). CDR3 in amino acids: CASSISSRRLGNQPQHF. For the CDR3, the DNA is TGTGCCAGTAGTATAAGCTCTCGAAGGCTGGGCAATCAGCCCCAGCATTTT.

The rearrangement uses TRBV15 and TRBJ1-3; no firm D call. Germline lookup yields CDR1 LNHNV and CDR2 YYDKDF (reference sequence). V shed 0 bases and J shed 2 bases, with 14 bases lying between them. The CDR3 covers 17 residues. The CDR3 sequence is CATSRDRWGTPGNTIYF. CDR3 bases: TGTGCCACCAGCAGAGATCGCTGGGGTACCCCTGGAAACACCATATATTTT.

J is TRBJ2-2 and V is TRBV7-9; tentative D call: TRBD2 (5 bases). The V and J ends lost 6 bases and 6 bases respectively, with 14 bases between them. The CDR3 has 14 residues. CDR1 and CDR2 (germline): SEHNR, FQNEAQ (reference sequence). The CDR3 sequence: CASSSSRGSGELFF. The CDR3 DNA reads TGTGCCAGCAGTTCCAGTAGAGGGTCCGGGGAGCTGTTTTTT.

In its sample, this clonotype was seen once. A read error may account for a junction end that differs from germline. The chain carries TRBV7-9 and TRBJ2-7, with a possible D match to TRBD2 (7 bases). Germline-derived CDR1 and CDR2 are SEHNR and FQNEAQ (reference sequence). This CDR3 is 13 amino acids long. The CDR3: CASSGGGSDEQYF. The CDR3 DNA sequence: TGTGCCAGCAGCGGGGGGGGCTCCGACGAGCAGTACTTC.

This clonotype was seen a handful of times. The CDR3 bases are TGTGCCAGCTCAAGACCTTACGAGCAGTACGTC. This gives the protein CASSRPYEQYV. The rearrangement uses TRBV2 and TRBJ2-7; D not resolved. V lost 8 bases and J lost 4, with 9 bases in between. There are 11 residues in the CDR3. Germline loops: CDR1 SNHLY, CDR2 FYNNEI.

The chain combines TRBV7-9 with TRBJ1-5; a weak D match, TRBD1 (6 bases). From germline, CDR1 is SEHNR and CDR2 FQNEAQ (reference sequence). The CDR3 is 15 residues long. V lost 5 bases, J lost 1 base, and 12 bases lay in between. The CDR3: CASSAGAMSNQPQHF. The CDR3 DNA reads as TGTGCCAGCAGCGCAGGGGCGATGAGCAATCAGCCCCAGCATTTT.

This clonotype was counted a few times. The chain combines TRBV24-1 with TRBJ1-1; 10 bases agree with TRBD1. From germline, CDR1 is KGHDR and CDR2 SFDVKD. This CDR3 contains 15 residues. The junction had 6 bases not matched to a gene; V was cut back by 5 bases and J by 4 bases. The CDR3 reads CATSGPGDRGTEAFF. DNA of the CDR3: TGTGCCACCAGTGGACCCGGGGACAGGGGCACTGAAGCTTTCTTT.

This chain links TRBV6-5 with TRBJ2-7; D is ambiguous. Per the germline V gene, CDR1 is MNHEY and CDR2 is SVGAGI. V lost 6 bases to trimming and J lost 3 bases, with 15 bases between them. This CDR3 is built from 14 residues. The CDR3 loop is CASRTTLSGYEQYV. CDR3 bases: TGTGCCAGCAGAACAACTCTTTCGGGCTACGAGCAGTACGTC.

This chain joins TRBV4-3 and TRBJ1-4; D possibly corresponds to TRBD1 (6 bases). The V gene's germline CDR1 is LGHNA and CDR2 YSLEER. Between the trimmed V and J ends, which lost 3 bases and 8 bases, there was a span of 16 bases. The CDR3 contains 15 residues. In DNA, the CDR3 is TGCGCCAGCAGCCAGCCGGTGGGGGGCCGGGAAAAACTGTTTTTT. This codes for CASSQPVGGREKLFF.